The 14 T cell receptor beta chains listed next were all sequenced from one sample in a study of blood T cell repertoires in COVID-19. Using immunoSEQ multiplex PCR, the repertoire was profiled, and TCRdb retains in-frame clones only, with some absent. The sample shows hundreds of thousands of clones, about 83% of them seen only once. The sample taken for sequencing was peripheral blood. The receptors were gathered from a woman of 80 years or more with COVID-19, enrolled during active disease.

This chain joins TRBV19 and TRBJ1-1, with D unresolved. Germline CDR1 is LNHDA and CDR2 is SQIVND (reference sequence). Trimming pared 7 bases from V and 3 bases from J, leaving 9 bases between. The CDR3 is made up of 12 amino acids. Here the CDR3 reads CASKLAHTEAFF. CDR3 in DNA: TGTGCCAGTAAATTAGCCCACACTGAAGCTTTCTTT.

The chain joins TRBV3-1 (or the pseudogene TRBV3-2) to TRBJ1-3; 8 positions match TRBD1. CDR1 is LGHDT, CDR2 YNNKEL, per germline (reference sequence). The CDR3 sequence is 17 residues long. J was trimmed by 4 bases and V by 5 bases; bases with no gene match: 13. The CDR3 sequence is CASSKGGQGALGNTIYF. CDR3 DNA sequence: TGTGCCAGCAGCAAAGGGGGGCAGGGGGCCCTAGGAAACACCATATATTTT.

The chain carries TRBV19 and TRBJ1-3; no clear D. With 5 bases removed from V and 3 bases from J, the gap between germline ends came to 8 bases. This CDR3 comprises 13 residues. Per the germline V gene, CDR1 is LNHDA and CDR2 is SQIVND (reference sequence). The CDR3 DNA is TGTGCCAGTAGTGAGGATTTTGGAAACACCATATATTTT. It is translated as CASSEDFGNTIYF.

J is TRBJ2-1 and V is TRBV7-2; 15 bases are shared with TRBD2. The J segment lost 7 bases and the V segment lost 0 bases, leaving 1 base of the junction unmatched. The CDR3 spans 16 residues. Germline V CDR1 and CDR2: SGHTA, FQGNSA. CDR3 protein: CASSLAGTSGGNEQFF. CDR3 coding DNA: TGTGCCAGCAGCTTAGCCGGGACTAGCGGGGGGAATGAGCAGTTCTTC.

This clone turned up a few times. The identical CDR3 is also encoded by other nucleotide sequences in the sample. In nucleotides, the CDR3 is TGCGCCAGCAGCTGGGGACAGGGGGGGACAGATACGCAGTATTTT. Encoded protein: CASSWGQGGTDTQYF. The rearrangement links TRBV5-1 to TRBJ2-3; 11 bases fit TRBD1. Trimming took 3 bases from V and 3 from J; bases not matched to a gene: 3. The CDR3 sequence is 15 residues long. Germline CDR1 is SGHRS and CDR2 is YFSETQ.

With respect to this clone: Additional DNA sequences in this sample encode the identical CDR3. The genes are TRBV3-1 (or the pseudogene TRBV3-2) and TRBJ2-2; maybe TRBD2 (5 bases). The V and J ends lost 1 base and 2 bases respectively, with 5 bases between them. Germline CDR1 LGHDT, CDR2 YNNKEL (reference sequence). The CDR3 is made up of 14 amino acids. The CDR3 reads CASSQGLNTGELFF. CDR3 bases: TGTGCCAGCAGCCAAGGACTAAACACCGGGGAGCTGTTTTTT.

This chain connects TRBV6-2 or TRBV6-3 to TRBJ1-5, with D hard to call. The CDR3 is made up of 12 amino acids. CDR1 MNHEY and CDR2 SVGEGT come from the germline V gene. The V gene lost 6 bases and the J gene lost 7 bases, with 10 bases spanning the gap. CDR3 amino acids: CASSTHLQPQHF. The DNA of the CDR3 is TGTGCCAGCAGCACTCATCTGCAGCCCCAGCATTTT.

The chain is built from TRBV18 and TRBJ1-1, with a weak D call TRBD1 (5 bases). The V end was cut by 6 bases, the J end by 1 base, with 15 bases between. The CDR3 totals 15 residues. CDR1 is KGHSH, CDR2 LQKENI, per germline. The CDR3 bases are TGTGCCAGCTCCCTTCAACCGACAGAGAACACTGAAGCTTTCTTT. Its protein is CASSLQPTENTEAFF.

The chain joins TRBV3-1 (or the pseudogene TRBV3-2) to TRBJ2-5; D call uncertain. The V gene lost 2 bases and the J gene lost 6 bases, with 10 bases spanning the gap. The CDR3 runs to 13 residues. Germline CDR1 reads LGHDT; CDR2 reads YNNKEL (reference sequence). The CDR3 DNA reads as TGTGCCAGCAGCCAATGGGCCGACCAGACCCAGTACTTC. Protein: CASSQWADQTQYF.

The CDR3 reads CASSLAGQGGSYEQYV. CDR3 sequence (DNA): TGTGCCAGCAGCTTGGCGGGACAGGGGGGGTCCTACGAGCAGTACGTC. The chain recombines TRBV5-5 with TRBJ2-7; 11 bases align to TRBD1. Germline values: CDR1 SGHKS, CDR2 YYEKEE (reference sequence). The V gene end was trimmed by 0 bases and the J gene end by 1 base; junction bases not matched to a gene: 3. The CDR3 extends over 16 amino acids.

The rearrangement links TRBV28 to TRBJ1-2; D is unresolved. V shed 9 bases and J shed 7 bases, with 15 bases lying between them. Germline lookup yields CDR1 MDHEN and CDR2 SYDVKM. The CDR3 is 12 residues long. CDR3 region: CASVRGGGGYTF. The CDR3 DNA follows: TGTGCCAGTGTCCGGGGTGGCGGTGGCTACACCTTC.

CDR3 region: CASSLDRESHEQFF. The CDR3 DNA follows: TGTGCCAGCAGTTTGGACAGGGAATCACATGAGCAGTTCTTC. The rearrangement uses TRBV6-2 or TRBV6-3 and TRBJ2-1; 8 positions match TRBD1. The CDR3 is 14 amino acids. Germline loops: CDR1 MNHEY, CDR2 SVGEGT. V lost 4 bases, J lost 8 bases, and 7 bases stayed unmatched.

J is TRBJ1-1 and V is TRBV5-8, with 7 bases aligning to TRBD1. Looked up from germline, CDR1 is SGHTS and CDR2 is YDEGEE. CDR3 length equals 15 residues. The CDR3 here is CATDRPFWSNTEAFF. Written as DNA, the CDR3 is TGTGCGACGGACAGGCCCTTTTGGTCGAACACTGAAGCTTTCTTT.

The V and J genes are TRBV6-1 and TRBJ1-2, with TRBD1 matching 7 bases. The CDR3 contains 15 residues. Germline assignment: CDR1 MNHNS and CDR2 SASEGT. The junction had 8 bases not matched to a gene; V was cut back by 3 bases and J by 4 bases. CDR3 loop: CASSDRSGGFYGYTF. The CDR3 DNA reads as TGTGCCAGCAGTGATAGGTCAGGGGGGTTCTATGGCTACACCTTC.